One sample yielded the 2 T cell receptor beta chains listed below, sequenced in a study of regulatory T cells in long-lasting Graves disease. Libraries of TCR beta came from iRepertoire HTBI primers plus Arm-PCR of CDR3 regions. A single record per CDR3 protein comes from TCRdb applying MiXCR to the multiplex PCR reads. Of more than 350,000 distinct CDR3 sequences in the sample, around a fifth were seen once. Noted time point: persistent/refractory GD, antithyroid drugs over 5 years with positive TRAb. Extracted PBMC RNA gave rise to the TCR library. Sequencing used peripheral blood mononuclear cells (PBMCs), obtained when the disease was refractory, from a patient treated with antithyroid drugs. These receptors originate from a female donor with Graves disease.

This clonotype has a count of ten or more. The CDR3 spells CASSTIGGRVSYEQYF. In DNA, the CDR3 is TGTGCCAGCAGTACAATCGGGGGGCGGGTTTCCTACGAGCAGTACTTC. The chain joins TRBV6-1 to TRBJ2-7, with D maybe TRBD2 (7 bases). Deletions cut 5 bases from V and 1 base from J, with 18 bases between. Germline CDR1 is MNHNS and CDR2 is SASEGT. CDR3 length: 16 amino acids.

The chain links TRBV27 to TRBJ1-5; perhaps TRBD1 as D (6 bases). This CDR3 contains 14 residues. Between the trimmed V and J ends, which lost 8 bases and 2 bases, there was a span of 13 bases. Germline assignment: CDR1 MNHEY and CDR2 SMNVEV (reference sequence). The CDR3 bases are TGTGCCAGCGGTACAGGGTGGGGCAATCAGCCCCAGCATTTT. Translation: CASGTGWGNQPQHF.